These T cell receptor beta chains were read from a single sample in a study of cytomegalovirus exposure and HLA in healthy donors. Profiling relied on immunoSEQ multiplex PCR, and the TCRdb table lists in-frame clones only, not all of them. The data hold a few hundred thousand clones, with around 77% observed a single time. The sample taken for sequencing was PBMCs. These receptors were obtained from a woman aged 25 to 45 in good health and CMV-seronegative. CDR3s include the opening cysteine and the closing phenylalanine or tryptophan. Fields, in order: J gene, V gene, clone size, D gene, CDR3 protein, CDR3 DNA. D genes are given only for firm matches. Clone sizes are given selectively: once, few, many, or a class where the clone is expanded.

>TRBJ2-1|TRBV9|once|NA
CASSVEPFGNEQFF
TGTGCCAGCAGCGTAGAGCCCTTCGGCAATGAGCAGTTCTTC
>TRBJ1-2|TRBV4-1|NA|NA
CASSQEVTARADGYTF
TGCGCCAGCAGCCAAGAAGTGACGGCGAGGGCGGATGGCTACACCTTC
>TRBJ1-5|TRBV4-1|NA|NA
CASSQERGQPQHF
TGCGCCAGCAGCCAAGAGCGGGGCCAGCCCCAGCATTTT
>TRBJ1-3|TRBV4-1|NA|TRBD1
CASSHSSGGSGNTIYF
TGCGCCAGCAGCCACTCTTCAGGGGGCTCTGGAAACACCATATATTTT
>TRBJ1-1|TRBV29-1|few|NA
CSVVRALNTEAFF
TGCAGCGTTGTACGCGCCCTGAACACTGAAGCTTTCTTT
>TRBJ2-1|TRBV5-4|NA|TRBD1
CASSLPRQGLGYDEQFF
TGTGCCAGCAGCCTCCCTCGACAGGGTCTAGGGTACGATGAGCAGTTCTTC
>TRBJ2-3|TRBV6-5|NA|NA
CASTTSRPTDTQYF
TGTGCCAGCACCACTAGCCGGCCCACAGATACGCAGTATTTT
>TRBJ1-2|TRBV11-2|NA|NA
CASSLAVRNYGYTF
TGTGCCAGCAGCTTAGCGGTGCGGAATTATGGCTACACCTTC
>TRBJ2-7|TRBV5-4|NA|TRBD1
CASSWDRGPGYEQYF
TGTGCCAGCAGTTGGGACAGGGGGCCAGGGTACGAGCAGTACTTC
>TRBJ1-2|TRBV6-5|once|NA
CASSRSPHGYTF
TGTGCCAGCAGCCGTTCTCCCCATGGCTACACCTTC
>TRBJ2-1|TRBV11-3|NA|NA
CASSLVGGAENNEQFF
TGTGCCAGCAGCTTAGTGGGAGGTGCGGAAAACAATGAGCAGTTCTTC
>TRBJ2-3|TRBV28|NA|TRBD2
CASSLRREGHEDTQYF
TGTGCCAGCAGTTTACGGCGGGAGGGCCATGAAGATACGCAGTATTTT
>TRBJ2-1|TRBV6-1|NA|TRBD2
CASSNSGGADEQFF
TGTGCCAGCAGTAATAGCGGGGGGGCCGATGAGCAGTTCTTC
>TRBJ2-1|TRBV6-5|NA|NA
CASSYREREYEQFF
TGTGCCAGCAGTTATCGGGAGAGGGAGTATGAGCAGTTCTTC
>TRBJ1-1|TRBV18|once|TRBD1
CASSPQQGANTEAFF
TGTGCCAGCTCACCACAACAGGGGGCGAACACTGAAGCTTTCTTT
>TRBJ2-1|TRBV5-5|NA|NA
CASSSGLNSYNEQFF
TGTGCCAGCAGCTCGGGACTGAACTCCTACAATGAGCAGTTCTTC
>TRBJ1-2|TRBV6-6|NA|NA
CASSGGLPYGYTF
TGTGCCAGCAGTGGGGGACTTCCCTATGGCTACACCTTC
>TRBJ2-7|TRBV5-4|NA|TRBD2
CASSFLLAGGYEQYF
TGTGCCAGCAGCTTTCTGCTAGCGGGGGGTTACGAGCAGTACTTC
>TRBJ2-1|TRBV7-2|once|TRBD2
CASSLGGGRAYNEQFF
TGTGCCAGCAGCTTAGGCGGGGGACGGGCTTACAATGAGCAGTTCTTC
>TRBJ2-1|TRBV6-6|NA|TRBD2
CASSTTSGGYNEQFF
TGTGCCAGCAGTACGACTAGCGGGGGTTACAATGAGCAGTTCTTC
>TRBJ2-7|TRBV7-8|few|NA
CASSYNGYEQYF
TGTGCCAGCAGCTACAATGGTTACGAGCAGTACTTC
>TRBJ2-7|TRBV5-1|once|TRBD1
CASSLVARDRDHEQYF
TGCGCCAGCAGCTTGGTAGCAAGGGACAGGGACCACGAGCAGTACTTC
>TRBJ2-2|TRBV6-5|NA|NA
CASSIIRTGELFF
TGTGCCAGCAGCATCATTAGAACCGGGGAGCTGTTTTTT
>TRBJ2-1|TRBV4-1|NA|NA
CASSEERLLAHNEQFF
TGCGCCAGCAGCGAGGAGAGGTTACTAGCCCACAATGAGCAGTTCTTC
>TRBJ2-5|TRBV5-6|NA|TRBD2
CASSLTSGGVETQYF
TGTGCCAGCAGCCTAACTAGCGGGGGGGTGGAGACCCAGTACTTC
>TRBJ2-1|TRBV5-1|NA|TRBD1
CASSSTGTGGDEQFF
TGCGCCAGCAGCTCCACCGGGACAGGGGGCGATGAGCAGTTCTTC
>TRBJ2-3|TRBV28|few|NA
CASSGGRETDTQYF
TGTGCCAGCAGTGGGGGGCGGGAGACAGATACGCAGTATTTT
>TRBJ1-6|TRBV7-9|NA|TRBD1
CASSAQGVALHF
TGTGCCAGCAGCGCACAGGGGGTAGCCCTCCACTTT
>TRBJ1-2|TRBV9|NA|NA
CASSVTYRDNYGYTF
TGTGCCAGCAGCGTAACTTACAGAGATAACTATGGCTACACCTTC
>TRBJ1-2|TRBV7-3|NA|NA
CASSLSAGFYGYTF
TGTGCCAGCAGCTTATCGGCGGGCTTCTATGGCTACACCTTC
>TRBJ1-6|TRBV6-1|NA|NA
CASSEAPDIYNSPLHF
TGTGCCAGCAGTGAAGCGCCAGACATCTATAATTCACCCCTCCACTTT